This TCR beta chain was identified in a study of shared clonotypes between healthy human individuals. General study findings and limits: Naive subsets, compared against memory subsets, generally had larger estimated richness values.

V lost 10 bases and J lost 7, with 16 bases in between. The CDR3 extends over 12 amino acids. Germline lookup yields CDR1 SGHVS and CDR2 FNYEAQ. Researchers ran the assay at a deep level. Only in-frame clones appear in the TCRdb table, and some are missing; sequencing was by immunoSEQ multiplex PCR. The sample has roughly 850,000 clones, 95% to 97% seen once; the top ten hold around 0.21%. CD45RO-negative, CCR7-positively selected cells formed the naive CD8 fraction, excluding terminally differentiated effector memory CD45RA+ cells. The healthy adult donors were HIV-negative and reported no recent acute infections or vaccinations. As for this clone: Its antigen remains unidentified.

The receptor was derived from a man aged 30 to 39 in good health. Input material: naive CD8+ T cells sorted from blood. The chain employs TRBV7-6 and TRBJ1-2, with a weak D call TRBD1 (5 bases). CDR3 amino acids: CANERVGPGYTF. The CDR3 DNA sequence: TGTGCCAACGAGAGGGTGGGGCCTGGCTACACCTTC. The entire variable domain, with the rest obtained from reference TRBV7-6 and TRBJ1-2, is as follows: GAGVSQSPRYKVTKRGQDVALRCDPISGHVSLYWYRQALGQGPEFLTYFNYEAQQDKSGLPNDRFSAERPEGSISTLTIQRTEQRDSAMYRCANERVGPGYTFGSGTRLTVV.